The 13 T cell receptor beta chains given below trace back to one sample, sequenced in a study of OX40 agonist ivuxolimab in advanced cancers. Only in-frame clones appear in the TCRdb table, and some are missing; sequencing was by immunoSEQ multiplex PCR. The data show about 27,000 clones, 80% to 85% seen once. This sample comprised CD4+ or CD8+ T cells sorted from blood, obtained in a trial of the OX40 agonist ivuxolimab. The receptors here all came from an adult with an advanced solid tumor such as melanoma, head and neck, liver or kidney cancer.

This clone appeared once. This chain joins TRBV4-1 and TRBJ2-7; D possibly corresponds to TRBD1 (6 bases). Germline V gene sequence: CDR1 MGHRA, CDR2 YSYEKL. V was trimmed by 2 bases and J by 4 bases, leaving 12 bases between them. The CDR3 sequence is 14 residues long. CDR3 DNA sequence: TGCGCCAGCAGCCAAATCCAGGGGTCTTACGAGCAGTACTTC. Its translation: CASSQIQGSYEQYF.

This clone has only one observation. J is TRBJ1-2 and V is TRBV9; 7 bases map to TRBD1. Unmatched junction bases numbered 11, after V lost 4 bases and J lost 5 bases. Germline lookup yields CDR1 SGDLS and CDR2 YYNGEE. The CDR3 runs to 15 residues. The CDR3 protein is CASSTDRAPGYGYTF. The CDR3 nucleotides read TGTGCCAGCAGCACCGACAGGGCACCCGGTTATGGCTACACCTTC.

A remark on this clone: The identical CDR3 is also encoded by other nucleotide sequences in the sample. The chain links TRBV9 to TRBJ2-1; 7 positions agree with TRBD2. Trimming cost V 0 bases and J 4 bases; bases outside gene matches: 4. Germline lookup yields CDR1 SGDLS and CDR2 YYNGEE. There are 15 residues in the CDR3. CDR3 sequence: CASSVAGGTYNEQFF. DNA of the CDR3: TGTGCCAGCAGCGTAGCGGGAGGAACGTACAATGAGCAGTTCTTC.

The chain links TRBV10-3 to TRBJ2-5; 8 nucleotides align to TRBD2. The V gene's germline CDR1 is ENHRY and CDR2 SYGVKD. The length of the CDR3 is 17 residues. The trim removed 0 bases at V and 2 bases at J, leaving 8 bases unmatched. The CDR3 is CAISESMGLGLQETQYF. The CDR3 nucleotides read TGTGCCATCAGTGAGTCGATGGGACTAGGTCTACAAGAGACCCAGTACTTC.

The DNA for the CDR3 is TGTGCCAGTAGTCCCCGGACAGGGGGCGGCGAGCAGTACTTC. Translating gives CASSPRTGGGEQYF. The genes are TRBV19 and TRBJ2-7; TRBD1 matches at 11 bases. Germline V gives CDR1 LNHDA, CDR2 SQIVND (reference sequence). This CDR3 is built from 14 residues. Trimming removed 5 bases from V and 6 bases from J; junction bases left unmatched: 6.

This rearrangement joins TRBV28 to TRBJ2-7; perhaps D is TRBD1 or TRBD2 (5 bases each). V lost 5 bases and J lost 5, with 16 bases in between. The CDR3 loop spans 14 amino acids. Per germline, CDR1 MDHEN and CDR2 SYDVKM. The CDR3 is CASSLTGPSDEQYF. The CDR3 DNA reads as TGTGCCAGCAGTCTTACGGGACCATCGGACGAGCAGTACTTC.

The gene calls are TRBV9 and TRBJ2-5; weak D call: TRBD2 (6 bases). This CDR3 contains 16 residues. Germline values: CDR1 SGDLS, CDR2 YYNGEE. V gave up 4 bases and J gave up 4 bases, with 20 bases separating them. CDR3 bases: TGTGCCAGCAGCACCGCCGGGAACGGGAGAAGAGAGACCCAGTACTTC. Residues: CASSTAGNGRRETQYF. Using reference TRBV9 and TRBJ2-5 for the parts outside the CDR3, the full variable domain is DSGVTQTPKHLITATGQRVTLRCSPRSGDLSVYWYQQSLDQGLQFLIQYYNGEERAKGNILERFSAQQFPDLHSELNLSSLELGDSALYFCASSTAGNGRRETQYFGPGTRLLVL.

The chain is built from TRBV2 and TRBJ2-5; 10 nucleotides align to TRBD2. The V gene's germline CDR1 is SNHLY and CDR2 FYNNEI. The J segment lost 1 base and the V segment lost 1 base, leaving 0 bases of the junction unmatched. The CDR3 consists of 15 residues. The CDR3 reads CASSEGTSGQETQYF. The CDR3 DNA reads TGTGCCAGCAGTGAAGGGACTAGCGGCCAAGAGACCCAGTACTTC.

The chain links TRBV5-8 to TRBJ2-7; 7 positions agree with TRBD1. The length of the CDR3 is 14 residues. After removal of 4 bases from V and 5 bases from J, the junction contained 9 bases not matched to a gene. Germline loops: CDR1 SGHTS, CDR2 YDEGEE. The CDR3 here is CASSPLQGVDEQYF. The DNA of the CDR3 is TGTGCCAGCAGCCCTCTCCAGGGGGTCGACGAGCAGTACTTC. Full variable domain (outside the CDR3, taken from reference TRBV5-8 and TRBJ2-7): EAGVTQSPTHLIKTRGQQATLRCSPISGHTSVYWYQQALGLGLQFLLWYDEGEERNRGNFPPRFSGRQFPNYSSELNVNALELEDSALYLCASSPLQGVDEQYFGPGTRLTVT.

This chain links TRBV9 with TRBJ1-2; 7 bases are shared with TRBD1. The length of the CDR3 is 14 residues. Germline CDR1 is SGDLS and CDR2 is YYNGEE. J lost 3 bases, V lost 6 bases, and 8 bases had no gene match. Written as DNA, the CDR3 is TGTGCCAGCACCGAGGGAGGGGGCGACTATGGCTACACCTTC. Translation gives CASTEGGGDYGYTF.

V is TRBV10-3 and J is TRBJ2-7; D tentatively reads TRBD1 or TRBD2 (5 bases each). Germline V CDR1 and CDR2: ENHRY, SYGVKD. V was trimmed by 3 bases and J by 5 bases, leaving 14 bases between them. The CDR3 is 14 amino acids. DNA of the CDR3: TGTGCCATCAGTGAAGGGGACGCCAAGGACGAGCAGTACTTC. Translated: CAISEGDAKDEQYF.

The chain couples TRBV19 to TRBJ1-1; D might be TRBD1 (5 bases). The germline V gene has CDR1 LNHDA and CDR2 SQIVND (reference sequence). V was trimmed by 3 bases and J by 1 base, leaving 12 bases between them. CDR3 length equals 15 residues. The CDR3: CASSIIFGANTEAFF. CDR3 DNA: TGTGCCAGTAGTATCATTTTCGGGGCGAACACTGAAGCTTTCTTT.

The chain joins TRBV10-3 to TRBJ1-3, with D possibly TRBD1 on 5 matching bases. Germline values: CDR1 ENHRY, CDR2 SYGVKD. The germline V and J ends were trimmed by 0 bases and 0 bases, with 9 bases remaining between them. This CDR3 has 16 residues. This CDR3 is CAISESPGHSGNTIYF. CDR3 in DNA: TGTGCCATCAGTGAGTCCCCAGGGCACTCTGGAAACACCATATATTTT.